One and the same sample provided the 11 T cell receptor beta chains below, sequenced in a study of T cells in Graves' hyperthyroidism and ophthalmopathy. TCR beta CDR3 regions were amplified from RNA transcripts. First-round RT-PCR with HTBI primers amplified the TCR CDR3 region. One entry per CDR3 protein, called by TCRdb with MiXCR from the multiplex PCR reads. The sample records under 250,000 distinct CDR3 sequences, roughly 18% being singletons. Sequencing input: blood. The source is a man in his forties or fifties with Graves' hyperthyroidism.

This clonotype showed up just a few times. The chain is built from TRBV7-9 and TRBJ2-2, with 7 bases identical to TRBD1. Trimming cost V 2 bases and J 1 base; bases outside gene matches: 1. This CDR3 region has 15 residues. CDR1 SEHNR and CDR2 FQNEAQ come from the germline V gene (reference sequence). The CDR3 loop reads CASSLRQGNTGELFF. In nucleotides, the CDR3 is TGTGCCAGCAGCTTAAGACAGGGGAACACCGGGGAGCTGTTTTTT.

This clonotype was observed a handful of times. The chain is built from TRBV18 and TRBJ2-3; D is ambiguous. Germline CDR1 and CDR2: KGHSH and LQKENI. Trimming took 1 base from V and 0 from J, leaving 14 bases between them. The length of the CDR3 is 17 residues. In nucleotides, the CDR3 is TGTGCCAGCTCACCACGGGCAGGCCCCTTGAGCACAGATACGCAGTATTTT. Residues: CASSPRAGPLSTDTQYF.

The rearrangement links TRBV20-1 to TRBJ2-7, with D perhaps matching TRBD1 or TRBD2 (5 bases each). CDR1 is DFQATT, CDR2 SNEGSKA, per germline (reference sequence). CDR3 size: 18 residues. V shed 0 bases and J shed 6 bases, with 27 bases lying between them. This CDR3 reads CSARDYPPGWGRKGEQYF. The CDR3 DNA sequence: TGCAGTGCTAGAGATTATCCCCCGGGTTGGGGGAGAAAGGGCGAGCAGTACTTC.

In this sample, this clonotype turned up a few times. The rearrangement uses TRBV6-2 or TRBV6-3 and TRBJ2-1; D may be TRBD2 (7 bases). The CDR3 is made up of 15 amino acids. V lost 10 bases, J lost 4 bases, and 20 bases lay in between. The germline gives CDR1 MNHEY, CDR2 SVGEGT. CDR3 residues: CATYLEGGGYNEQFF. The CDR3 DNA is TGTGCCACCTACCTTGAGGGGGGGGGGTACAATGAGCAGTTCTTC.

This clonotype was detected a few times. This sequence joins TRBV2 and TRBJ2-5; 11 bases agree with TRBD1. The CDR3 has 13 amino acids. Germline CDR1 reads SNHLY; CDR2 reads FYNNEI. Trimming cost V 10 bases and J 7 bases; bases outside gene matches: 8. The CDR3 here is CATTGQGVGTQYF. CDR3 coding DNA: TGTGCCACCACGGGACAGGGGGTTGGGACCCAGTACTTC.

Regarding this clonotype: One base away lies a much larger clone, so this may be a sequencing read error. This sequence joins TRBV6-2 or TRBV6-3 and TRBJ2-7; 8 bases line up with TRBD2. The germline V gene has CDR1 MNHEY and CDR2 SVGEGT. The trim removed 7 bases at V and 3 bases at J, leaving 11 bases unmatched. The CDR3 is made up of 15 amino acids. The DNA of the CDR3 is TGTGCCAGCATCCCAGACGGGACTAGACTCTACGAGCAGTACTTC. Translating it yields CASIPDGTRLYEQYF.

Details on this clonotype: This clone may be a read error of a much larger clone one base away. This rearrangement joins TRBV12-3 or TRBV12-4 to TRBJ2-7; 9 nucleotides align to TRBD1. Judging by the DNA end, TRBJ2-1 fits better; the J call may be wrong. The CDR3 loop spans 15 amino acids. The CDR3 DNA reads as TGTGCCAGCAGTGACGGGACAGGGAGACCCTACGAGCAGTTCTTC. Its translation: CASSDGTGRPYEQFF.

This clonotype has at least ten counts. The V and J genes are TRBV7-2 and TRBJ2-3; the D gene is possibly TRBD1 (6 bases). The CDR3 runs 13 residues. Germline assignment: CDR1 SGHTA and CDR2 FQGNSA. Deletions cut 4 bases from V and 3 bases from J, with 8 bases between. The CDR3 coding sequence is TGTGCCAGCAGCTACAGGGTAACAGATACGCAGTATTTT. Translating gives CASSYRVTDTQYF.

This clonotype has ten or more counts. The chain is built from TRBV7-2 and TRBJ2-7; weak D call: TRBD1 (5 bases). V lost 1 base, J lost 2 bases, and 12 bases lay in between. Germline CDR1 and CDR2: SGHTA and FQGNSA. CDR3 length: 15 residues. The CDR3 protein is CASSLGGGLTYEQYF. For the CDR3, the DNA is TGTGCCAGCAGCTTAGGGGGCGGTTTGACCTACGAGCAGTACTTC. Looking up the rest from reference TRBV7-2 and TRBJ2-7 gives the full variable domain: GAGVSQSPSNKVTEKGKDVELRCDPISGHTALYWYRQSLGQGLEFLIYFQGNSAPDKSGLPSDRFSAERTGGSVSTLTIQRTQQEDSAVYLCASSLGGGLTYEQYFGPGTRLTVT.

This clonotype was counted at least ten times. V and J are TRBV10-3 and TRBJ2-7; tentatively, D is TRBD1 (5 bases). Germline CDR1 ENHRY, CDR2 SYGVKD. This CDR3 is 13 amino acids long. V was trimmed by 10 bases and J by 3 bases, leaving 16 bases between them. The CDR3 loop reads CATQTGHHYEQYF. CDR3 sequence (DNA): TGTGCCACCCAAACTGGACACCACTACGAGCAGTACTTC.

This clonotype was observed a few times. This chain uses TRBV2 with TRBJ2-7; 8 bases fit TRBD2. This CDR3 has 17 residues. V gave up 0 bases and J gave up 0 bases; unmatched junction bases: 7. Germline V gene sequence: CDR1 SNHLY, CDR2 FYNNEI. The DNA of the CDR3 is TGTGCCAGCAGTGAAGCCCTAGCGGGTATAACCTCCTACGAGCAGTACTTC. Protein sequence: CASSEALAGITSYEQYF.